This T cell receptor (beta chain) was recorded in a study of cytomegalovirus exposure and HLA in healthy donors. Trimming stripped 4 bases from V and 7 bases from J, with 16 bases between. The CDR3 has 14 residues. Looked up from germline, CDR1 is SNHLY and CDR2 is FYNNEI. Assay: immunoSEQ multiplex PCR; the TCRdb copy retains only in-frame clones and omits some. This table holds roughly 100,000 clones, over 85% found once. The sequenced sample was PBMCs. This sequence was found in a woman between 18 and 30 years old in good health and CMV-seronegative. V is TRBV2 and J is TRBJ1-2; D possibly corresponds to TRBD1 (6 bases). The CDR3 spells CASSVGQLRGGYTF. CDR3 bases: TGTGCCAGCAGTGTAGGACAGCTCCGAGGTGGCTACACCTTC.